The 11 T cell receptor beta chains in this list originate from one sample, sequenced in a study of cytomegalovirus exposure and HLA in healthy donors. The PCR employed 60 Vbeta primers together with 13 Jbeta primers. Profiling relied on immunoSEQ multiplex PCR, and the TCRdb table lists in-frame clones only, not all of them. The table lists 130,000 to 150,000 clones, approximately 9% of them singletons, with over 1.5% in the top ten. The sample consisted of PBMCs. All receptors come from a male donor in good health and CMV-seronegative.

Here the CDR3 DNA reads TGTGCCAGCAGCCGCCGACTGGGACAGGGTAGTGACTACACCTTC. As protein: CASSRRLGQGSDYTF. The V and J genes are TRBV11-2 and TRBJ1-2, with TRBD1 matching 9 bases. CDR1 and CDR2 from the germline V gene are SGHAT and FQNNGV. This CDR3 spans 15 amino acids. V was clipped by 5 bases and J by 10 bases; unmatched bases: 14.

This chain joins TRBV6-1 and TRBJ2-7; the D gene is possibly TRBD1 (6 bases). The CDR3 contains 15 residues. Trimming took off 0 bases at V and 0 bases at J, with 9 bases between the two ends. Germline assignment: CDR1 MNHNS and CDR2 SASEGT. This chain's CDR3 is CASSEAQGSSYEQYF. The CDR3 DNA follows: TGTGCCAGCAGTGAAGCGCAGGGGAGCTCCTACGAGCAGTACTTC.

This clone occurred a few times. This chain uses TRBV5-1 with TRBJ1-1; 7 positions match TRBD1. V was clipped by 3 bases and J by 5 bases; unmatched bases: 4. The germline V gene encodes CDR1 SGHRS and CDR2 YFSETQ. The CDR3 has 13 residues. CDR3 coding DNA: TGCGCCAGCAGCTCGACAGGGCGAACTGAAGCTTTCTTT. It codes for CASSSTGRTEAFF.

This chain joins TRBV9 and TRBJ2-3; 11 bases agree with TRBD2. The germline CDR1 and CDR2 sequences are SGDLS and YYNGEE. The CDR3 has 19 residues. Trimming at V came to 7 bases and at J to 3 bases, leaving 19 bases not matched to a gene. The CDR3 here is CASGTTSPSGGWETDTQYF. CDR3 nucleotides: TGTGCCAGCGGGACCACCTCCCCTAGCGGGGGGTGGGAAACAGATACGCAGTATTTT.

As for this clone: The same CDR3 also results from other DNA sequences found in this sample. The CDR3 DNA sequence: TGTGCCAGCTCACCGCCCTATTCTGAAGCTTTCTTT. Residues: CASSPPYSEAFF. The chain uses TRBV18 and TRBJ1-1; D not certain. The CDR3 totals 12 residues. Germline V gene lookup returns CDR1 KGHSH and CDR2 LQKENI. V was cut by 3 bases and J by 6 bases, with 8 bases left in between.

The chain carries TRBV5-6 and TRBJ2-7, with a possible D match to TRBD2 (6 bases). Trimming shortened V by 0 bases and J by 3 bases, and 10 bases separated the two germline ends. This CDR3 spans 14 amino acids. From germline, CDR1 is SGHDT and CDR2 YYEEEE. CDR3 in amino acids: CASSLAGVRYEQYF. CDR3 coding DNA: TGTGCCAGCAGCTTGGCGGGGGTCCGCTACGAGCAGTACTTC.

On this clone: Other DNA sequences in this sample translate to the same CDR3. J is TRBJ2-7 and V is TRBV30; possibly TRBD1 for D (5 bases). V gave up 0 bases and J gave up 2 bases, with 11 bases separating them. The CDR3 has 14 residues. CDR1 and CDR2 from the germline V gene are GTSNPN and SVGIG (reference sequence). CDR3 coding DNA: TGTGCCTGGAGTGTTGGAACAGGAGCCTACGAGCAGTACTTC. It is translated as CAWSVGTGAYEQYF.

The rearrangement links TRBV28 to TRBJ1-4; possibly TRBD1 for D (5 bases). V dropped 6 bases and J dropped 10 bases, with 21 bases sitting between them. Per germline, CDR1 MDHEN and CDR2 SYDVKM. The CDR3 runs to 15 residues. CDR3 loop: CASSRFGAPGGKLFF. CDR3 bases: TGTGCCAGCAGCCGCTTTGGGGCGCCGGGCGGAAAACTGTTTTTT.

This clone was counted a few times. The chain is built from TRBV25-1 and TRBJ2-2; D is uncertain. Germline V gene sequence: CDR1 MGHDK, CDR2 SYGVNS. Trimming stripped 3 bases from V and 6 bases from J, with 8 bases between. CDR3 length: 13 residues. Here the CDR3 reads CASSDRSSGELFF. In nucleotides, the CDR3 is TGTGCCAGCAGTGATAGGAGCTCCGGGGAGCTGTTTTTT.

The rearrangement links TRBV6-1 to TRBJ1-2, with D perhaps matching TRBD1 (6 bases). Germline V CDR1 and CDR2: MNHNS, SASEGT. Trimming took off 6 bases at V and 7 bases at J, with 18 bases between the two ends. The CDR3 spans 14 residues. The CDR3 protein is CASREQGWMAGYTF. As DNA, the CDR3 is TGTGCCAGCAGGGAACAGGGTTGGATGGCTGGCTACACCTTC.

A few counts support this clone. The CDR3, as DNA: TGTGCCAGCAGTGACACGGCCCGCAGGGGGAGCAATGAGCAGTTCTTC. This codes for CASSDTARRGSNEQFF. The V and J genes are TRBV6-4 and TRBJ2-1; 7 bases align to TRBD1. Germline CDR1 and CDR2: MRHNA and SNTAGT. V dropped 2 bases and J dropped 6; count of bases not matched to a gene: 10. The CDR3 spans 16 residues.